A single sample gave rise to the 25 T cell receptor beta chains below, sequenced in a study of T cells in Graves' hyperthyroidism and ophthalmopathy. What was amplified from RNA transcripts were TCR beta CDR3 regions. When the TCR CDR3 underwent first-round RT-PCR, the HTBI primer set was used. In TCRdb, the multiplex PCR reads were re-called with MiXCR into one record per CDR3 protein. The sample shows around 200,000 distinct CDR3 sequences, about 17% of them seen only once. Sequenced: blood. All receptors come from a man aged 35 to 55 with Graves' hyperthyroidism.

This clonotype appeared many times. J is TRBJ2-7 and V is TRBV7-9; TRBD2 aligns across 13 bases. The CDR3 contains 15 residues. Germline V gene lookup returns CDR1 SEHNR and CDR2 FQNEAQ (reference sequence). The J segment lost 6 bases and the V segment lost 3 bases, leaving 5 bases of the junction unmatched. As DNA, the CDR3 is TGTGCCAGCAGCTTGGGACTAGCGGGGCCCGGCGAGCAGTACTTC. Translating gives CASSLGLAGPGEQYF.

This clonotype was seen repeatedly, ten times or more. V gene TRBV7-6 combines with J gene TRBJ1-6; D is unresolved. Germline V CDR1 and CDR2: SGHVS, FNYEAQ. V was pared by 5 bases and J by 3 bases, with 14 bases between. The CDR3 extends over 16 amino acids. CDR3 nucleotides: TGTGCCAGCAGCCCGCGCGAGGCCGGCTATAATTCACCCCTCCACTTT. This sequence encodes CASSPREAGYNSPLHF.

This sequence joins TRBV15 and TRBJ1-2; D possibly corresponds to TRBD1 (5 bases). V lost 1 base, J lost 7 bases, and 10 bases lay in between. This CDR3 is built from 13 residues. Germline V gene data show CDR1 as LNHNV and CDR2 as YYDKDF (reference sequence). The CDR3 loop reads CATSRGQGSGYTF. DNA of the CDR3: TGTGCCACCAGCAGAGGCCAGGGCTCTGGCTACACCTTC.

Concerning this clonotype: This could be a read error, since a much larger clone is one nucleotide away. This sequence joins TRBV11-1 and TRBJ2-5; TRBD2 might be the D (7 bases). The CDR3 has 15 amino acids. Germline CDR1 SGHAT, CDR2 FQDESV (reference sequence). CDR3 coding DNA: TGTGCCAGAAGCTTAGGGGCGGGGGCCCGGGAGACCCAGTACTTC. Amino acids: CARSLGAGARETQYF.

The CDR3 here is CASSPRASSYNSPLHF. CDR3 in DNA: TGTGCCAGCAGCCCCCGGGCGAGCTCCTATAATTCACCCCTCCACTTT. The chain couples TRBV9 to TRBJ1-6; D call uncertain. Germline V gene lookup returns CDR1 SGDLS and CDR2 YYNGEE. This CDR3 is 16 amino acids long. Trimming took off 4 bases at V and 0 bases at J, with 11 bases between the two ends.

This clonotype was observed a handful of times. One base away lies a much larger clone, so this may be a sequencing read error. The chain links TRBV11-2 to TRBJ1-1; D might be TRBD1 (6 bases). CDR3 size: 14 residues. Germline values: CDR1 SGHAT, CDR2 FQNNGV. In nucleotides, the CDR3 is TGTGTCAGCAGCTTATACCCCCCCCCAGGGGCAGCTTTCTTT. This codes for CVSSLYPPPGAAFF. The whole variable domain, filled in from reference TRBV11-2 and TRBJ1-1, reads EAGVAQSPRYKIIEKRQSVAFWCNPISGHATLYWYQQILGQGPKLLIQFQNNGVVDDSQLPKDRFSAERLKGVDSTLKIQPAKLEDSAVYLCVSSLYPPPGAAFFGQGTRLTVV.

In this sample, this clonotype turned up a few times. CDR3 sequence: CASSVVPGGSSYGYTF. CDR3 nucleotide sequence: TGTGCCAGCAGCGTAGTACCAGGGGGGAGTAGCTATGGCTACACCTTC. V usage is TRBV9 and J usage is TRBJ1-2, with TRBD1 identical over 7 bases. CDR3 length: 16 residues. J was trimmed by 4 bases and V by 0 bases; bases with no gene match: 9. Germline V lookup: CDR1 SGDLS, CDR2 YYNGEE.

This clonotype has only a few counts. This sequence joins TRBV4-1 and TRBJ1-2, with D unclear. The V and J ends lost 0 bases and 8 bases respectively, with 16 bases between them. The germline V gene encodes CDR1 MGHRA and CDR2 YSYEKL. The CDR3 length is 15 residues. As DNA, the CDR3 is TGCGCCAGCAGCCAAGAGTTTGTTTACCGGCGGGGCTACACCTTC. This sequence encodes CASSQEFVYRRGYTF.

This clonotype was picked up a small number of times. The chain uses TRBV18 and TRBJ1-1, with D hard to call. Trimming took 6 bases from V and 0 from J, leaving 14 bases between them. CDR3 length: 15 amino acids. From germline, CDR1 is KGHSH and CDR2 LQKENI. The DNA of the CDR3 is TGTGCCAGCTCCCTCCGGACGGATTTGAACACTGAAGCTTTCTTT. The encoded protein is CASSLRTDLNTEAFF. Based on the CDR3 plus reference TRBV18 and TRBJ1-1, the full variable domain is NAGVMQNPRHLVRRRGQEARLRCSPMKGHSHVYWYRQLPEEGLKFMVYLQKENIIDESGMPKERFSAEFPKEGPSILRIQQVVRGDSAAYFCASSLRTDLNTEAFFGQGTRLTVV.

The chain couples TRBV19 to TRBJ1-5; TRBD1 might be the D (5 bases). The CDR3 runs 14 residues. Germline CDR1 is LNHDA and CDR2 is SQIVND (reference sequence). V dropped 2 bases and J dropped 1 base, with 6 bases sitting between them. For the CDR3, the DNA is TGTGCCAGTAGTATACGGGGGAGCAATCAGCCCCAGCATTTT. Its translation: CASSIRGSNQPQHF.

Ten or more counts support this clonotype. This chain uses TRBV30 with TRBJ1-1; 7 bases are a match to TRBD1. The CDR3 spans 15 residues. After removal of 7 bases from V and 0 bases from J, the junction contained 11 bases not matched to a gene. In germline, CDR1 is GTSNPN, CDR2 SVGIG (reference sequence). CDR3 sequence: CASTGDSGMNTEAFF. The CDR3 DNA reads as TGTGCCTCAACAGGGGATAGCGGTATGAACACTGAAGCTTTCTTT.

This clonotype was recorded many times. The chain carries TRBV18 and TRBJ2-5; 8 nucleotides align to TRBD1. The V and J ends lost 2 bases and 4 bases, in that order; junction bases with no gene match: 0. The length of the CDR3 is 13 residues. The germline V gene encodes CDR1 KGHSH and CDR2 LQKENI. The CDR3 region is CASSPTGGETQYF. CDR3 DNA sequence: TGTGCCAGCTCACCAACAGGGGGAGAGACCCAGTACTTC.

This clonotype was seen repeatedly, ten times or more. The chain uses TRBV15 and TRBJ2-3; either TRBD1 or TRBD2 may supply D (6 bases each). V dropped 1 base and J dropped 3 bases, with 14 bases sitting between them. The CDR3 has 16 amino acids. Looked up from germline, CDR1 is LNHNV and CDR2 is YYDKDF (reference sequence). CDR3 in DNA: TGTGCCACCAGCAGAGGGGGGGCGGGTGTGACAGATACGCAGTATTTT. Its translation: CATSRGGAGVTDTQYF. Based on the CDR3 plus reference TRBV15 and TRBJ2-3, the full variable domain is DAMVIQNPRYQVTQFGKPVTLSCSQTLNHNVMYWYQQKSSQAPKLLFHYYDKDFNNEADTPDNFQSRRPNTSFCFLDIRSPGLGDTAMYLCATSRGGAGVTDTQYFGPGTRLTVL.

There are a few counts of this clonotype. V gene TRBV6-1 combines with J gene TRBJ1-2; D not certain. V dropped 5 bases and J dropped 3 bases, with 16 bases sitting between them. Germline V gives CDR1 MNHNS, CDR2 SASEGT. The CDR3 runs 15 residues. CDR3 bases: TGTGCCAGCAGTACGAATTCGATAAACTACTATGGCTACACCTTC. Residues: CASSTNSINYYGYTF.

At least ten counts were recorded for this clonotype. This chain joins TRBV27 and TRBJ2-3; 15 bases map to TRBD2. V shed 6 bases, J shed 2 bases, and the junction held 6 bases outside the gene matches. The germline V gene has CDR1 MNHEY and CDR2 SMNVEV (reference sequence). CDR3 size: 17 residues. The DNA of the CDR3 is TGTGCCAGCAGGGGGACTAGCGGGGGGCCCACCACAGATACGCAGTATTTT. This sequence encodes CASRGTSGGPTTDTQYF.

This clonotype was seen ten or more times. The chain employs TRBV2 and TRBJ2-7, with D possibly matching TRBD2 (7 bases). The V end was cut by 6 bases, the J end by 3 bases, with 15 bases between. The CDR3 loop spans 14 amino acids. The germline V gene has CDR1 SNHLY and CDR2 FYNNEI. This chain's CDR3 is CASRGGAGVYEQYF. The CDR3 DNA is TGTGCCAGCAGGGGGGGGGCAGGAGTCTACGAGCAGTACTTC.

A single count supports this clonotype. This chain's CDR3 is CASSPIGPLASSGGAGELFF. CDR3 DNA sequence: TGTGCCAGCAGCCCCATCGGCCCATTAGCTTCTAGCGGGGGGGCCGGGGAGCTGTTTTTT. The gene calls are TRBV28 and TRBJ2-2, with 12 bases aligning to TRBD2. The length of the CDR3 is 20 residues. CDR1 and CDR2 (germline): MDHEN, SYDVKM. V was clipped by 6 bases and J by 6 bases; unmatched bases: 20.

The sample holds many counts of this clonotype. The genes are TRBV18 and TRBJ2-2, with no clear D. The V gene's germline CDR1 is KGHSH and CDR2 LQKENI. V gave up 3 bases and J gave up 0 bases, with 5 bases separating them. CDR3 length: 14 amino acids. CDR3 protein: CASSPFPNTGELFF. The CDR3 region has the DNA TGTGCCAGCTCACCCTTCCCGAACACCGGGGAGCTGTTTTTT.

The chain links TRBV6-4 to TRBJ2-1, with D possibly being TRBD1 (5 bases). CDR1 is MRHNA and CDR2 is SNTAGT in the germline V gene. The CDR3 runs to 14 residues. Trimming removed 4 bases from V and 6 bases from J, with 13 bases in between. The CDR3 DNA sequence: TGTGCCAGCAGTGTAACGCAGGGTAGCAATGAGCAGTTCTTC. This encodes CASSVTQGSNEQFF.

The rearrangement links TRBV6-5 to TRBJ2-1; D is unresolved. Germline V lookup: CDR1 MNHEY, CDR2 SVGAGI. This CDR3 spans 16 amino acids. Trimming removed 4 bases from V and 8 bases from J, with 21 bases in between. This CDR3 is CASSSLLRPLRDEQFF. The CDR3 bases are TGTGCCAGCAGTTCCCTCCTCCGACCCCTCCGTGATGAGCAGTTCTTC.

The table lists this clonotype with many counts. This chain joins TRBV19 and TRBJ1-5, with a weak D call TRBD1 (6 bases). The CDR3 is 13 amino acids. The germline V and J ends were trimmed by 5 bases and 7 bases, with 12 bases remaining between them. Per germline, CDR1 LNHDA and CDR2 SQIVND (reference sequence). DNA for the CDR3: TGTGCCAGTAGTCACGGGGGCAGGCAGCCCCAGCATTTT. This encodes CASSHGGRQPQHF.

This chain joins TRBV12-3 or TRBV12-4 and TRBJ2-3, with D perhaps matching TRBD1 (5 bases). V lost 7 bases, J lost 6 bases, and 17 bases lay in between. The CDR3 runs to 14 residues. The CDR3 region is CASTFSVGQDTQYF. CDR3 nucleotide sequence: TGTGCCAGCACCTTCTCCGTGGGGCAGGATACGCAGTATTTT.

A few counts support this clonotype. The chain joins TRBV4-1 to TRBJ2-3; 9 positions agree with TRBD1. V shed 6 bases and J 4 bases; nucleotides not matched to a gene: 14. The CDR3 has 17 amino acids. Germline V gives CDR1 MGHRA, CDR2 YSYEKL. This CDR3 is CASSRTPGTGNSDTQYF. The CDR3 DNA follows: TGCGCCAGCAGTCGCACTCCCGGGACAGGGAATTCAGATACGCAGTATTTT.

This clonotype was picked up a small number of times. In this CDR3 the conserved last residue, phenylalanine or tryptophan, is missing, so a read error is likely. The rearrangement joins TRBV5-1 to TRBJ2-1; D is unresolved. The V end lost 4 bases, the J end lost 1 base, and 9 bases lay between the germline ends. Germline CDR1 SGHRS, CDR2 YFSETQ. This CDR3 spans 14 amino acids. The CDR3 region has the DNA TGCGCCAGCAGCGAAACGGAGTCCTACAATGAGCAGTTCCTC. It encodes CASSETESYNEQFL.

This clonotype was counted many times. The gene calls are TRBV10-2 and TRBJ2-1, with 7 bases that match TRBD1. Germline V gene data show CDR1 as WSHSY and CDR2 as SAAADI. V gave up 6 bases and J gave up 3 bases; unmatched junction bases: 2. The CDR3 length is 13 residues. This chain's CDR3 is CASRRDSYNEQFF. DNA for the CDR3: TGCGCCAGCAGGAGGGACAGCTACAATGAGCAGTTCTTC.